The following is a T cell receptor (beta chain) sequence with its context. Antigen unknown. The protocol was immunoSEQ multiplex PCR, while the TCRdb copy is restricted to in-frame clones and leaves out a portion. This table holds approximately 2,300,000 clones, around 92% found once. The data derive from a study of shared clonotypes between healthy human individuals. Overall study: The study enrolled a couple of women and a few men aged 18 to 49. Whole-study findings and limits: Clonotypes shared by all four donors outscored non-shared clonotypes in generation probability.

Unmatched junction bases numbered 4, after V lost 2 bases and J lost 2 bases. The CDR3 has 16 residues. The germline CDR1 and CDR2 sequences are SGHRS and YFSETQ. The rearrangement links TRBV5-1 to TRBJ2-3, with 11 bases matching TRBD2. The clonotype comes from a young man in good health. Some clones in this sample may be carry-over from other donors' samples. The sequencing input was naive CD4+ T cells from PBMCs. As to subset: CD45RA+ positively selected. CDR3 DNA: TGCGCCAGCAGCTTCGTAGCGGGAGGGATCACAGATACGCAGTATTTT. This codes for CASSFVAGGITDTQYF.